This T cell receptor beta chain emerged from a study of T cells in Graves' hyperthyroidism and ophthalmopathy. Findings of the study overall: Most thyroid-expanded clonotypes above 0.001 were also found in blood. A 13 V-J signature model discriminated ophthalmopathy versus stable hyperthyroidism.

Uncontrolled infection, other autoimmune disease, pregnancy or lactation disqualified patients from enrolment. Trimming took off 1 base at V and 7 bases at J, with 10 bases between the two ends. CDR1 LNHNV and CDR2 YYDKDF come from the germline V gene (reference sequence). The CDR3 is made up of 13 amino acids. Details on this clonotype: Its matching antigen is unknown.

Researchers amplified the TCR beta CDR3 regions from RNA transcripts. TCR CDR3 regions were first amplified by RT-PCR with HTBI primers. TCRdb independently ran MiXCR on the multiplex PCR reads; one entry per CDR3 protein. The sample lists over 500,000 distinct CDR3 sequences; 46% were seen once. The rearrangement uses TRBV15 and TRBJ1-2, with unresolved D. The sequence was collected from an adult woman with Graves' disease, either hyperthyroidism or ophthalmopathy (not recorded which). The material sequenced was peripheral blood or thyroid tissue (not recorded which). In nucleotides, the CDR3 is TGTGCCACCAGCAGAGCTGGGCTCGGTGGCTACACCTTC. It yields the protein CATSRAGLGGYTF. Using reference TRBV15 and TRBJ1-2 for the parts outside the CDR3, the full variable domain is DAMVIQNPRYQVTQFGKPVTLSCSQTLNHNVMYWYQQKSSQAPKLLFHYYDKDFNNEADTPDNFQSRRPNTSFCFLDIRSPGLGDTAMYLCATSRAGLGGYTFGSGTRLTVV.